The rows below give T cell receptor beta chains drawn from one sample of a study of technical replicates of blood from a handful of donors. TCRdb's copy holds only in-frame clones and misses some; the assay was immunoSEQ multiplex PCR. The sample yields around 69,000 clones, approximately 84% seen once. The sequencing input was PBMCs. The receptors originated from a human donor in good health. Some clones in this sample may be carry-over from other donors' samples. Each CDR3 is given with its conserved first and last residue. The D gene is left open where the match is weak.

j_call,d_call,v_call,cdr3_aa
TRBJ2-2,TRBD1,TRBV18,CASSPTNRGHNTGELFF
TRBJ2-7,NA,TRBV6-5,CASGSAAPYEQYF
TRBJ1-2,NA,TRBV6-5,CASSPRGVKGYTF
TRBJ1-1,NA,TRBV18,CASSPEEGRTEAFF
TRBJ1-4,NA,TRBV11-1,CASSLQGGANEKLFF
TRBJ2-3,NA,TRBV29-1,CRKLEAGPTDTQYF
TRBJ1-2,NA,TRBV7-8,CASSTNRDGYTF
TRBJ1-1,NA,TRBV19,CASSKIPDGGNTEAFF
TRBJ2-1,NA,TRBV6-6,CASSYSADNEQFF
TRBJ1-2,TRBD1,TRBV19,CASIERTGRAYTF
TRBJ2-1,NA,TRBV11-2,CASSSPTRHNEQFF
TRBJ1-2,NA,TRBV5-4,CASSNTANYGYTF
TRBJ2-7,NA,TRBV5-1,CASSGSAGPYEQYF
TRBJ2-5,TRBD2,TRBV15,CATSTSGGSTETQYF
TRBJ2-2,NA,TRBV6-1,CASTQGSYTGELFF
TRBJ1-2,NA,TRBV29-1,CSVSDYGYTF
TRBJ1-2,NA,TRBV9,CASSVGAVSNYGYTF
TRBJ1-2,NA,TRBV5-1,CASSFSRDSYGYTF
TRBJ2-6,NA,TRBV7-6,CASSLVVRGAGANVLTF
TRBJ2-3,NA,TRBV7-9,CARMAGDTQYF
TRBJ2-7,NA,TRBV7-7,CASSPEGGMYEQYF
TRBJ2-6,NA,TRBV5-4,CASSFETGSGANVLTF
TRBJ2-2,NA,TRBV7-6,CASSLAQGENTGELFF
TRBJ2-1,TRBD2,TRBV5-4,CASSSVAGSFGNEQFF
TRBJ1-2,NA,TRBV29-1,CSVILGAYGYTF
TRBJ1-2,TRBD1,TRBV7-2,CASSLAAGTGNYGYTF
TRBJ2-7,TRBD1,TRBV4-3,CASSQDRGQGWEQYF
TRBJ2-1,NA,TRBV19,CASSIRGGAYNEQFF
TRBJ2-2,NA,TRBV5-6,CASRPGINTGELFF
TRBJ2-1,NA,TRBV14,CASSRRGGGEQFF
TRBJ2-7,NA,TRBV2,CASRSGYEQYF
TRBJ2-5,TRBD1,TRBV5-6,CASSLWGQGRETQYF
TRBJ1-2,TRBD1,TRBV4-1,CASSPSTGGFDRGQGYTF
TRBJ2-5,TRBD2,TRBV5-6,CASSFGAGGQETQYF
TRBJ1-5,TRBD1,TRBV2,CASSGQGARQPQHF
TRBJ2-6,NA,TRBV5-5,CASSALPSSGANVLTF
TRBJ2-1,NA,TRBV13,CASSLAGGHNEQFF
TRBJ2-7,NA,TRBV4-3,CASSQEQDSSYEQYF
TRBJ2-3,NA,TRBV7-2,CASSLVGGPSADTQYF
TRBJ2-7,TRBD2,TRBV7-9,CASSAASGRSYEQYF
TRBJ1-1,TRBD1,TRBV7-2,CASSSPDRALTEAFF
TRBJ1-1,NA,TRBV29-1,CSVKQGRNTEAFF
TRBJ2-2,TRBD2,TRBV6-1,CASRTSENTGELFF